Below are 21 T cell receptor beta chains sequenced from a single sample in a study of OX40 agonist ivuxolimab in advanced cancers. Sequenced by immunoSEQ multiplex PCR; TCRdb stores in-frame clones only, minus some. Among tens of thousands of clones, 80% to 90% were seen once, and the ten largest hold about 1.9%. The material was CD4+ or CD8+ T cells sorted from blood, obtained in a trial of the OX40 agonist ivuxolimab. The receptor source for this set is an adult with an advanced solid tumor such as melanoma, head and neck, liver or kidney cancer.

In DNA form, the CDR3 reads TGCGCCAGCAGACAACGAGGGAATTCACCCCTCCACTTT. Its translation: CASRQRGNSPLHF. The rearrangement uses TRBV4-1 and TRBJ1-6; D is unclear. The CDR3 is 13 residues long. Germline loops: CDR1 MGHRA, CDR2 YSYEKL. The germline V and J ends were trimmed by 6 bases and 7 bases, with 10 bases remaining between them.

The genes are TRBV7-3 and TRBJ2-6; D gene unclear. V was cut by 5 bases and J by 1 base, with 12 bases left in between. The CDR3 is made up of 16 amino acids. Germline lookup yields CDR1 SGHTA and CDR2 FQGTGA. DNA of the CDR3: TGTGCCAGCAGCCCCAGGATAGGATCTGGGGCCAACGTCCTGACTTTC. It specifies CASSPRIGSGANVLTF.

The rearrangement joins TRBV11-2 to TRBJ1-4; D remains ambiguous. V was cut by 0 bases and J by 8 bases, with 13 bases left in between. The CDR3 spans 15 residues. The germline gives CDR1 SGHAT, CDR2 FQNNGV. CDR3 sequence: CASSLEIRTGEKLFF. The CDR3 nucleotides read TGTGCCAGCAGCTTAGAGATCCGTACGGGAGAAAAACTGTTTTTT.

The chain joins TRBV18 to TRBJ2-5; no clear D. This CDR3 is built from 13 residues. Looked up from germline, CDR1 is KGHSH and CDR2 is LQKENI. Trimming removed 2 bases from V and 4 bases from J, with 8 bases in between. This chain's CDR3 is CASSPRARETQYF. The CDR3 DNA reads TGTGCCAGCTCACCAAGGGCAAGAGAGACCCAGTACTTC.

The chain joins TRBV5-1 to TRBJ2-3, with TRBD2 matching 12 bases. V shed 3 bases and J 2 bases; nucleotides not matched to a gene: 7. CDR1 SGHRS and CDR2 YFSETQ come from the germline V gene. The CDR3 extends over 17 amino acids. DNA for the CDR3: TGCGCCAGCAGCTCCGCAAGGACTAGCGGGGCCACAGATACGCAGTATTTT. This translates into CASSSARTSGATDTQYF.

The chain combines TRBV18 with TRBJ2-4; 9 bases align to TRBD1. The CDR3 totals 16 residues. In germline, CDR1 is KGHSH, CDR2 LQKENI. Unmatched junction bases numbered 11, after V lost 5 bases and J lost 6 bases. The CDR3 nucleotides are TGTGCCAGCTCAGATCGACAGGGGGTCGGTAGAAACATTCAGTACTTC. Its translation: CASSDRQGVGRNIQYF.

This clone was seen just once. This rearrangement joins TRBV5-1 to TRBJ2-7; 9 positions match TRBD1. The CDR3 has 13 amino acids. Germline CDR1 and CDR2: SGHRS and YFSETQ. V lost 1 base to trimming and J lost 9 bases; unmatched junction nucleotides: 5. CDR3 DNA: TGCGCCAGCAGCTTGAAACAGGGGGCTTGGCAGTACTTC. This gives the protein CASSLKQGAWQYF. The entire variable domain, with the rest obtained from reference TRBV5-1 and TRBJ2-7, is as follows: KAGVTQTPRYLIKTRGQQVTLSCSPISGHRSVSWYQQTPGQGLQFLFEYFSETQRNKGNFPGRFSGRQFSNSRSEMNVSTLELGDSALYLCASSLKQGAWQYFGPGTRLTVT.

The genes are TRBV7-2 and TRBJ2-7, with 12 bases that match TRBD2. The CDR3 is 15 residues long. Germline CDR1 SGHTA, CDR2 FQGNSA. V shed 5 bases, J shed 5 bases, and the junction held 7 bases outside the gene matches. In DNA, the CDR3 is TGTGCCAGCAGCCAGCGACTAGCGGGAGCCCACGAGCAGTACTTC. Its protein is CASSQRLAGAHEQYF. The full variable domain, rest sourced from reference TRBV7-2 and TRBJ2-7, is GAGVSQSPSNKVTEKGKDVELRCDPISGHTALYWYRQSLGQGLEFLIYFQGNSAPDKSGLPSDRFSAERTGGSVSTLTIQRTQQEDSAVYLCASSQRLAGAHEQYFGPGTRLTVT.

The chain is built from TRBV5-5 and TRBJ1-5; unclear D gene. Germline values: CDR1 SGHKS, CDR2 YYEKEE (reference sequence). The length of the CDR3 is 15 residues. V was shortened by 0 bases and J by 1 base, with 8 bases between the two germline ends. CDR3 DNA: TGTGCCAGCAGCTTGGAACAAACAAGCAATCAGCCCCAGCATTTT. Translating gives CASSLEQTSNQPQHF.

Remarks on this clone: Other DNA sequences in this specimen translate into the identical CDR3. J is TRBJ1-5 and V is TRBV7-8; TRBD1 aligns across 7 bases. CDR1 SGHVS and CDR2 FQNEAQ come from the germline V gene. Unmatched junction bases numbered 5, after V lost 2 bases and J lost 4 bases. CDR3 length equals 15 residues. The CDR3 nucleotides are TGTGCCAGCAGCTTAAACAGGGGTTTAAATCAGCCCCAGCATTTT. Its protein is CASSLNRGLNQPQHF.

As regards this clone: One end of the junction varies from germline; a read error may be responsible. The chain recombines TRBV5-4 with TRBJ1-5; TRBD1 might be the D (5 bases). The CDR3 sequence is 15 residues long. Germline-derived CDR1 and CDR2 are SGHNT and YYREEE (reference sequence). The CDR3: CARSFRDAFSQPQHF. As DNA, the CDR3 is TGTGCCAGAAGCTTCCGGGACGCTTTCAGTCAGCCCCAGCATTTT.

The rearrangement links TRBV6-5 to TRBJ2-5; D gene ambiguous. V lost 4 bases and J lost 4, with 10 bases in between. This CDR3 region has 13 residues. Germline loops: CDR1 MNHEY, CDR2 SVGAGI. The CDR3 DNA follows: TGTGCCAGCAGTTCGGTCGGACGAGAGACCCAGTACTTC. Its translation: CASSSVGRETQYF.

This chain links TRBV20-1 with TRBJ2-1; D unclear. Germline assignment: CDR1 DFQATT and CDR2 SNEGSKA (reference sequence). Trimming stripped 6 bases from V and 4 bases from J, with 4 bases between. The CDR3 extends over 10 amino acids. This CDR3 reads CSAAYNEQFF. CDR3 DNA sequence: TGCAGTGCCGCTTACAATGAGCAGTTCTTC.

The chain joins TRBV4-2 to TRBJ2-5, with D possibly being TRBD2 (7 bases). The CDR3 length is 17 residues. Germline V gene data show CDR1 as LGHNA and CDR2 as YNFKEQ. V was pared by 2 bases and J by 4 bases, with 20 bases between. This CDR3 is CASSQPGAAGRGETQYF. CDR3 nucleotide sequence: TGTGCCAGCAGCCAACCAGGGGCAGCGGGACGAGGAGAGACCCAGTACTTC.

This clone was counted once. This chain joins TRBV7-3 and TRBJ1-4; no clear D gene. The CDR3 consists of 15 residues. Per germline, CDR1 SGHTA and CDR2 FQGTGA. Trimming removed 0 bases from V and 8 bases from J, with 13 bases in between. The CDR3 reads CASSLTGGTGEKLFF. CDR3 coding DNA: TGTGCCAGCAGCTTAACAGGCGGTACTGGGGAAAAACTGTTTTTT. Full variable domain (rest looked up from reference TRBV7-3 and TRBJ1-4): GAGVSQTPSNKVTEKGKYVELRCDPISGHTALYWYRQSLGQGPEFLIYFQGTGAADDSGLPNDRFFAVRPEGSVSTLKIQRTERGDSAVYLCASSLTGGTGEKLFFGSGTQLSVL.

DNA for the CDR3: TGTGCCAGCAGCTCGCAGGACTCTAACAATCAGCCCCAGCATTTT. Translating gives CASSSQDSNNQPQHF. The rearrangement uses TRBV7-2 and TRBJ1-5, with D unresolved. CDR1 and CDR2 (germline): SGHTA, FQGNSA. The ends were cut back, 4 bases at V and 3 bases at J, with 13 bases in the middle. CDR3 length: 15 residues.

J is TRBJ2-7 and V is TRBV2, with TRBD1 identical over 9 bases. Looked up from germline, CDR1 is SNHLY and CDR2 is FYNNEI. The CDR3 has 14 residues. The V and J ends lost 6 bases and 6 bases, in that order; junction bases with no gene match: 9. CDR3 sequence: CASSLNRGRGEQYF. CDR3 DNA sequence: TGTGCCAGCAGCTTAAACAGGGGGCGCGGCGAGCAGTACTTC.

The chain uses TRBV30 and TRBJ2-6; TRBD1 is a possible D gene (5 bases). Germline CDR1 is GTSNPN and CDR2 is SVGIG (reference sequence). This CDR3 region has 15 residues. V gave up 2 bases and J gave up 2 bases, with 10 bases separating them. The CDR3 loop reads CAWSSGHTGANVLTF. CDR3 nucleotides: TGTGCCTGGAGTTCCGGACATACTGGGGCCAACGTCCTGACTTTC.

The J gene is TRBJ2-2, the V gene TRBV6-5; perhaps TRBD2 as D (5 bases). The CDR3 totals 14 residues. V dropped 5 bases and J dropped 7 bases, with 14 bases sitting between them. The germline gives CDR1 MNHEY, CDR2 SVGAGI. The CDR3: CASSTGPRGGELFF. For the CDR3, the DNA is TGTGCCAGCAGTACTGGGCCCCGGGGCGGGGAGCTGTTTTTT.

The J gene is TRBJ2-1, the V gene TRBV10-3, with D possibly being TRBD1 or TRBD2 (5 bases each). The CDR3 totals 14 residues. Germline V gene sequence: CDR1 ENHRY, CDR2 SYGVKD. V was cut by 2 bases and J by 8 bases, with 13 bases left in between. The CDR3 region is CAISERRGSDEQFF. CDR3 nucleotides: TGTGCCATCAGTGAGAGACGGGGCAGCGATGAGCAGTTCTTC.

The chain recombines TRBV18 with TRBJ1-1; 7 bases line up with TRBD1. With V trimmed by 3 bases and J by 1 base, 2 bases remained unmatched. The germline CDR1 and CDR2 sequences are KGHSH and LQKENI. The CDR3 is 14 amino acids. The CDR3 reads CASSPGQQNTEAFF. CDR3 nucleotide sequence: TGTGCCAGCTCACCGGGACAGCAGAACACTGAAGCTTTCTTT.